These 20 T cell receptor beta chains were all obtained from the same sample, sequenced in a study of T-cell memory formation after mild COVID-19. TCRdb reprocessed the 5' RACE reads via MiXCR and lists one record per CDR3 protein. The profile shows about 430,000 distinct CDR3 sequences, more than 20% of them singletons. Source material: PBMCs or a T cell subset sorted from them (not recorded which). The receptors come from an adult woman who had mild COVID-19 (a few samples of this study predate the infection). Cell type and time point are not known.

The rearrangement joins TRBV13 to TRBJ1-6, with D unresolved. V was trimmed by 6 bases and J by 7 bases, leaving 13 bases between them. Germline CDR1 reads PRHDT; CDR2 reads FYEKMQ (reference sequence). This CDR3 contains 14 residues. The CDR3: CASSYEDRNSPLHF. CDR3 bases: TGTGCCAGCAGTTACGAGGATCGAAATTCACCCCTCCACTTT.

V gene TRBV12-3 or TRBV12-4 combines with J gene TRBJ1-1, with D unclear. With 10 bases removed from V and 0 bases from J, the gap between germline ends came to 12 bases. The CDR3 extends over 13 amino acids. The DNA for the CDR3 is TGTGCCATCCAACAGACGGTGAACACTGAAGCTTTCTTT. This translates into CAIQQTVNTEAFF.

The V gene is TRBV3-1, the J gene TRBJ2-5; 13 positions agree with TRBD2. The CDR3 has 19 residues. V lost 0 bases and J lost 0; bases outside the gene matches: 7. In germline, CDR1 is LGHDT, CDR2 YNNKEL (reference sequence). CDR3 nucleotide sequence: TGTGCCAGCAGCCAAGATCTACTAGCGGGGGGGCCGCACCAAGAGACCCAGTACTTC. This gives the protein CASSQDLLAGGPHQETQYF.

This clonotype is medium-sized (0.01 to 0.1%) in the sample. CDR3 protein: CASGTSGTIEQYF. The CDR3 DNA follows: TGTGCCTCCGGGACTAGCGGGACGATCGAGCAGTACTTC. The V call is TRBV5-4, the J call TRBJ2-7; 13 bases fit TRBD2. V lost 10 bases to trimming and J lost 6 bases; unmatched junction nucleotides: 7. The CDR3 consists of 13 residues. Per germline, CDR1 SGHNT and CDR2 YYREEE (reference sequence).

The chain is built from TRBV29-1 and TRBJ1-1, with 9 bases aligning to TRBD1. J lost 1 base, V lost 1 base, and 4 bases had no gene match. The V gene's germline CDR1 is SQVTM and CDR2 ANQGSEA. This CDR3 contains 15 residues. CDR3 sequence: CSVEGTGVGNTEAFF. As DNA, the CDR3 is TGCAGCGTTGAAGGGACAGGGGTAGGGAACACTGAAGCTTTCTTT.

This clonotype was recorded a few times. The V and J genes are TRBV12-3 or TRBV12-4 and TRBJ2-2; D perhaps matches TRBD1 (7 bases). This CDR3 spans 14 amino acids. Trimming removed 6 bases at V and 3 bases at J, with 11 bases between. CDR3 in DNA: TGTGCCAGCAGCGCGGGACAGTACACCGGGGAGCTGTTTTTT. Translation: CASSAGQYTGELFF.

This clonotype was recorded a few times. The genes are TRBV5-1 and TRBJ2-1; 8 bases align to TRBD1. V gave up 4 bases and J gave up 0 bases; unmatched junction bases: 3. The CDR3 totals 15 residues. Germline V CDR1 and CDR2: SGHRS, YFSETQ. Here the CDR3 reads CASSRTGTSYNEQFF. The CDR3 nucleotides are TGCGCCAGCAGCCGGACAGGGACCTCCTACAATGAGCAGTTCTTC.

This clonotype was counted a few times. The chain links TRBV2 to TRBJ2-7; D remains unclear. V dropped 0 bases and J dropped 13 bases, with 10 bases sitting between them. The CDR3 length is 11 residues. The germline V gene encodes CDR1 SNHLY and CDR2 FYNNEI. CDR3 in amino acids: CASSEADPPYF. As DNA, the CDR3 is TGTGCCAGCAGTGAAGCGGACCCACCATACTTC. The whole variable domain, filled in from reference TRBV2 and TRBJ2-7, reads EPEVTQTPSHQVTQMGQEVILRCVPISNHLYFYWYRQILGQKVEFLVSFYNNEISEKSEIFDDQFSVERPDGSNFTLKIRSTKLEDSAMYFCASSEADPPYFGPGTRLTVT.

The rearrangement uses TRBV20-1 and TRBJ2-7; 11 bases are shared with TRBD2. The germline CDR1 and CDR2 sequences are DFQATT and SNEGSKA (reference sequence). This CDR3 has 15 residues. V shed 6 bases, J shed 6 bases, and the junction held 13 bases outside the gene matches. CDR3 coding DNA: TGCAGTGCATCACTAGCGGGAGTATTTGGCTCCGAGCAGTACTTC. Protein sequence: CSASLAGVFGSEQYF.

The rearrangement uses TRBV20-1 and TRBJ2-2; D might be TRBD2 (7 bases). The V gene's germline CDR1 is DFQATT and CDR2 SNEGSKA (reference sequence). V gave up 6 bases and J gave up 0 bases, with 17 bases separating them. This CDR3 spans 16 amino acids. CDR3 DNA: TGCAGTGCCCCTCGTGGGGGGGCGTCGAACACCGGGGAGCTGTTTTTT. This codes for CSAPRGGASNTGELFF.

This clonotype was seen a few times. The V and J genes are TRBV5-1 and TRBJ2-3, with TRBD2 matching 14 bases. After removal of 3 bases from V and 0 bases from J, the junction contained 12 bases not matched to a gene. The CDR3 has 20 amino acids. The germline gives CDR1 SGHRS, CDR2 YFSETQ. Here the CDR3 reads CASSSGLAGGMRSSTDTQYF. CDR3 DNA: TGCGCCAGCAGCTCCGGACTAGCGGGGGGCATGAGGTCTAGCACAGATACGCAGTATTTT.

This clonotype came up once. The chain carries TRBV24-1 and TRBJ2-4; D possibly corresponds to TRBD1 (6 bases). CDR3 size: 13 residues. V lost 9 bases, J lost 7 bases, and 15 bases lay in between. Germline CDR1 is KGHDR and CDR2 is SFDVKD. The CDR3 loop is CATADRYGNIQYF. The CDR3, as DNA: TGTGCCACCGCGGACAGATATGGTAACATTCAGTACTTC.

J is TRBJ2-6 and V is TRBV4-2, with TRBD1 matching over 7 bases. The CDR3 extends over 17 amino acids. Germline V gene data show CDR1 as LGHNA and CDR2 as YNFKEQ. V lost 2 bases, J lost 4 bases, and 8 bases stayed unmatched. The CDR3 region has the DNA TGTGCCAGCAGCCAAAATGACAGGGCTCCGGGGGCCAACGTCCTGACTTTC. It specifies CASSQNDRAPGANVLTF.

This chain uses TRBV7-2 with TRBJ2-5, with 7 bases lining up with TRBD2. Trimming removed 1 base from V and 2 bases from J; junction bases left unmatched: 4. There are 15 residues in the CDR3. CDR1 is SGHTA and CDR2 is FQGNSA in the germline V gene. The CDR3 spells CASSLVGGFQETQYF. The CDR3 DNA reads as TGTGCCAGCAGCTTAGTGGGGGGGTTTCAAGAGACCCAGTACTTC.

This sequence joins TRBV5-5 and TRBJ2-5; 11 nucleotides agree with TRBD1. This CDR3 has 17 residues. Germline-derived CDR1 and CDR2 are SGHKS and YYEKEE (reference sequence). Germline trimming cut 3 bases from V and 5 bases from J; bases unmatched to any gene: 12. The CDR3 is CASSSVTGTGGGETQYF. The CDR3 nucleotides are TGTGCCAGCAGCTCCGTTACCGGGACAGGGGGAGGTGAGACCCAGTACTTC.

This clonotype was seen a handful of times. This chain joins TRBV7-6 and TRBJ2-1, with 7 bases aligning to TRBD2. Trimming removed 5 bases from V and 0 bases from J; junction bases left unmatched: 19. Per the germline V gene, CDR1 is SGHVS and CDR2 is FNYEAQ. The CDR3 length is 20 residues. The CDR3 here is CASSPSRDYQGGDSYNEQFF. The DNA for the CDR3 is TGTGCCAGCAGCCCCTCGAGGGACTACCAAGGCGGGGACTCCTACAATGAGCAGTTCTTC.

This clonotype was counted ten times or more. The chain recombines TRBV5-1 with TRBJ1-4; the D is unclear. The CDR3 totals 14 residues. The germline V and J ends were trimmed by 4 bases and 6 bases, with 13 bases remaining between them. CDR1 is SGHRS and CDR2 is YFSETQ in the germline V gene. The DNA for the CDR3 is TGCGCCAGCAGCCCAACACGCAAGTATGAAAAACTGTTTTTT. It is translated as CASSPTRKYEKLFF.

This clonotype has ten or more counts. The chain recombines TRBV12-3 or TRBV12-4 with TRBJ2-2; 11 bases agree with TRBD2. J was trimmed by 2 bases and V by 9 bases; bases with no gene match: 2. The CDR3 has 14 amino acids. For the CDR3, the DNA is TGTGCCAGTCTAGCGGGAGGCAACACCGGGGAGCTGTTTTTT. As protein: CASLAGGNTGELFF.

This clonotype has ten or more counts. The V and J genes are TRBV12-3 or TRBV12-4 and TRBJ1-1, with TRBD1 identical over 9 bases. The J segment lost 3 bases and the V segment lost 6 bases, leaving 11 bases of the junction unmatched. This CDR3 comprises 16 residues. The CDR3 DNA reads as TGTGCCAGCAGCCTGGCTCTAGGACAGGGGTACACTGAAGCTTTCTTT. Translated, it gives CASSLALGQGYTEAFF.

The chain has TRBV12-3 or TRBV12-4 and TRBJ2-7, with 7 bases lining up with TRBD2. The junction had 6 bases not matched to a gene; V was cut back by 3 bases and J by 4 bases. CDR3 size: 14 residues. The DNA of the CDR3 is TGTGCCAGCAGTTTTGCGGGAGAGCTATACGAGCAGTACTTC. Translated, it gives CASSFAGELYEQYF.